The 5 T cell receptor beta chains listed next were all sequenced from one sample in a study of T-cell reconstitution after alpha-beta-depleted transplantation in children. TCRbeta library construction was performed incorporating unique molecular identifiers. MiXCR, applied by TCRdb to the PCR reads, yields one record per CDR3 protein. The data show around 200,000 distinct CDR3 sequences, approximately 10% seen once. Specimen: PBMCs, collected before TCRalphabeta/CD19-depleted stem cell transplant. The receptor source for this set is a child under two years old with acute myeloid leukemia, due to receive a stem cell transplant.

At least ten counts were recorded for this clonotype. The chain joins TRBV9 to TRBJ2-1; TRBD2 matches 9 bases. The CDR3 has 17 residues. Germline CDR1 reads SGDLS; CDR2 reads YYNGEE. Trimming took 0 bases from V and 8 from J; bases not matched to a gene: 12. The CDR3 DNA reads as TGTGCCAGCAGCGTAGGGGCGGGAGGGCTTCCTTACGATGAGCAGTTCTTC. As protein: CASSVGAGGLPYDEQFF.

In the case of this clonotype: A read error is possible here, since a much larger clone lies one base away. The CDR3 DNA follows: TGCAGTGCAACGCCGGGTACAGGAGAAAAACTGTCTTTT. Its translation: CSATPGTGEKLSF. The rearrangement joins TRBV20-1 to TRBJ1-4, with D perhaps matching TRBD1 (5 bases). Germline V gives CDR1 DFQATT, CDR2 SNEGSKA (reference sequence). This CDR3 region has 13 residues.

The V gene is TRBV2, the J gene TRBJ2-2; weak D call: TRBD1 (5 bases). Germline V gene lookup returns CDR1 SNHLY and CDR2 FYNNEI. The V end was cut by 6 bases, the J end by 2 bases, with 10 bases between. The CDR3 contains 14 residues. The CDR3 DNA sequence: TGTGCCAGCAGGGAGACAGCTAACACCGGGGAGCTGTTTTTT. Encoded protein: CASRETANTGELFF.

The table lists this clonotype with many counts. V is TRBV5-4 and J is TRBJ1-2, with no clear D. Germline values: CDR1 SGHNT, CDR2 YYREEE (reference sequence). This CDR3 has 13 amino acids. Trimming left V 4 bases short and J 6 bases short, with 13 bases between. The CDR3 loop is CASSPYERNGYTF. The CDR3 coding sequence is TGTGCCAGCAGCCCTTACGAGAGGAATGGCTACACCTTC.

The V call is TRBV29-1, the J call TRBJ1-1; weak D call: TRBD1 (5 bases). Germline V gene sequence: CDR1 SQVTM, CDR2 ANQGSEA. CDR3 length: 13 amino acids. Deletions cut 8 bases from V and 1 base from J, with 14 bases between. The CDR3 DNA reads as TGCAGCTCTCGGGACGACAAGAACACTGAAGCTTTCTTT. Its translation: CSSRDDKNTEAFF. The variable domain in full, with the rest retrieved from reference TRBV29-1 and TRBJ1-1, is SAVISQKPSRDICQRGTSLTIQCQVDSQVTMMFWYRQQPGQSLTLIATANQGSEATYESGFVIDKFPISRPNLTFSTLTVSNMSPEDSSIYLCSSRDDKNTEAFFGQGTRLTVV.